This T cell receptor beta chain was found in a study of regulatory T cells in long-lasting Graves disease. Building the TCR beta libraries relied on iRepertoire HTBI primers, and CDR3 regions underwent Arm-PCR. TCRdb processed the multiplex PCR reads anew with MiXCR; each CDR3 protein has one entry. The sample contains about 350,000 distinct CDR3 sequences, roughly 15% of which appear only once. Time point given: newly diagnosed GD, antithyroid drugs for less than 3 months. RNA extracted from PBMCs served as the sequencing template. Trimming left V 7 bases short and J 2 bases short, with 15 bases between. From germline, CDR1 is LNHDA and CDR2 SQIVND (reference sequence). This CDR3 region has 15 residues. This sample also appeared in a second study, on T cells in Graves' hyperthyroidism and ophthalmopathy. This second study notes: Patients having uncontrolled infection, another autoimmune disease, pregnancy or lactation were not included.

The source material was peripheral blood mononuclear cells (PBMCs), sampled at new diagnosis, from a patient treated with antithyroid drugs. The gene calls are TRBV19 and TRBJ2-1; D gene unclear. This receptor was obtained from a woman between 18 and 29 years old with Graves disease. The CDR3 nucleotides read TGTGCCAGTACCCAGAGGCCCAATACCTACAATGAGCAGTTCTTC. Its translation is CASTQRPNTYNEQFF.